This T cell receptor (beta chain) stems from a study of cytomegalovirus exposure and HLA in healthy donors. PCR involved 60 Vbeta and 13 Jbeta primers. Profiling relied on immunoSEQ multiplex PCR, and the TCRdb table lists in-frame clones only, not all of them. There are some 200,000 clones in the sample; around 75% occur only once, and 6.3% lies in the top ten. The germline gives CDR1 MNHEY, CDR2 SMNVEV (reference sequence). Losses at the gene ends were 5 bases for V and 2 bases for J; bases not matched to a gene: 2. This CDR3 is built from 14 residues. As for this clone: Additional DNA sequences in this sample encode the identical CDR3.

The receptor comes from a man aged 35 to 55 in good health and CMV-seropositive. The chain combines TRBV27 with TRBJ1-5, with TRBD1 matching over 8 bases. The sample was PBMCs. The CDR3 is CASSEDRGNQPQHF. Written as DNA, the CDR3 is TGTGCCAGCAGTGAGGACAGGGGCAATCAGCCCCAGCATTTT.